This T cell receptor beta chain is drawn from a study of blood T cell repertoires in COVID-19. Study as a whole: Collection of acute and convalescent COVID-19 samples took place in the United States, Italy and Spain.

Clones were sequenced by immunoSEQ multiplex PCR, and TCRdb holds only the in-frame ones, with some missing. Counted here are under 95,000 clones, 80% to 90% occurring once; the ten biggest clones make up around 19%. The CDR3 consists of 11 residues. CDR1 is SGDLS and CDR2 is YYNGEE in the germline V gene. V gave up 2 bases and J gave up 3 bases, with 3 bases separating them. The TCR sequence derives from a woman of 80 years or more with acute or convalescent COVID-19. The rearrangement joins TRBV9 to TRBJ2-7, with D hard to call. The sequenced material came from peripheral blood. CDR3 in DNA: TGTGCCAGCAGCGTCATCTACGAGCAGTACTTC. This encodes CASSVIYEQYF.